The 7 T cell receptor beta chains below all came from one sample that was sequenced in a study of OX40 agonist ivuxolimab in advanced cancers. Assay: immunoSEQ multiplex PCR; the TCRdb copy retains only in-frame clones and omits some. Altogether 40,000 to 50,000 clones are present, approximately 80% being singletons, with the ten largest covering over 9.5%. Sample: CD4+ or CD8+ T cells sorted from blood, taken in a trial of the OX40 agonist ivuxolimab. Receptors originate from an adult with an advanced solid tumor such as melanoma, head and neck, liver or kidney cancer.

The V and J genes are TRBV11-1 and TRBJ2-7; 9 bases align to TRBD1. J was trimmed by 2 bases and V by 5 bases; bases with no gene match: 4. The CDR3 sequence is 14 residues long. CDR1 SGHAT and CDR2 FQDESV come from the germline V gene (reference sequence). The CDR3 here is CASSLGQGPYEQYF. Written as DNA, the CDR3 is TGTGCCAGCAGCCTGGGACAGGGCCCCTACGAGCAGTACTTC.

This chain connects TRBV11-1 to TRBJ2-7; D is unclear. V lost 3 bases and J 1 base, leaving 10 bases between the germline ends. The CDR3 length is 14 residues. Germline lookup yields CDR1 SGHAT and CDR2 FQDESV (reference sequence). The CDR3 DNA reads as TGTGCCAGCAGCTTGAACGCGGTTTCCTACGAGCAGTACTTC. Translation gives CASSLNAVSYEQYF.

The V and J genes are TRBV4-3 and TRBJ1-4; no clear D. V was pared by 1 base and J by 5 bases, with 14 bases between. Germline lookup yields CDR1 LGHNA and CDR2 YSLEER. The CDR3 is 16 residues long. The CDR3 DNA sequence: TGCGCCAGCAGCCAAGGAGCGCCAGGCGGAAATGAAAAACTGTTTTTT. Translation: CASSQGAPGGNEKLFF.

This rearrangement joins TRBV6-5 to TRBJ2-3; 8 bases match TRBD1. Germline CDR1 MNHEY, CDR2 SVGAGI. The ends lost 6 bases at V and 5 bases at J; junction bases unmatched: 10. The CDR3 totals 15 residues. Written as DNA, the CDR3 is TGTGCCAGCAGGATGGCCAGGGGGCATAGAGATACGCAGTATTTT. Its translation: CASRMARGHRDTQYF.

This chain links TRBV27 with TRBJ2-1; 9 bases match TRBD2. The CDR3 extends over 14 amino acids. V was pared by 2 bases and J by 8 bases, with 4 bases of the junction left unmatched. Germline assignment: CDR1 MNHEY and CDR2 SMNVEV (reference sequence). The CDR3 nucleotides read TGTGCCAGCAGTTTAGCGGGAGGGCCTTATGAGCAGTTCTTC. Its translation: CASSLAGGPYEQFF.

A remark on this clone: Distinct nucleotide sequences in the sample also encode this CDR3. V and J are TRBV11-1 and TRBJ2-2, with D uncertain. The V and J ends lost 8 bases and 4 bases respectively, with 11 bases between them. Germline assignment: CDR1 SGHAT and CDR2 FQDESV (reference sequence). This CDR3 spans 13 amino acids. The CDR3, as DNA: TGTGCCAGCTCTTTCCCAGCCACCGGGGAGCTGTTTTTT. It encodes CASSFPATGELFF.

The DNA for the CDR3 is TGCGCCAGCAGCTTGAATGAGGGCTCTGGGGCCAACGTCCTGACTTTC. Residues: CASSLNEGSGANVLTF. The chain has TRBV5-1 and TRBJ2-6, with a tentative D call TRBD2 (5 bases). Germline lookup yields CDR1 SGHRS and CDR2 YFSETQ. Deletions cut 1 base from V and 0 bases from J, with 8 bases between. The CDR3 extends over 16 amino acids.